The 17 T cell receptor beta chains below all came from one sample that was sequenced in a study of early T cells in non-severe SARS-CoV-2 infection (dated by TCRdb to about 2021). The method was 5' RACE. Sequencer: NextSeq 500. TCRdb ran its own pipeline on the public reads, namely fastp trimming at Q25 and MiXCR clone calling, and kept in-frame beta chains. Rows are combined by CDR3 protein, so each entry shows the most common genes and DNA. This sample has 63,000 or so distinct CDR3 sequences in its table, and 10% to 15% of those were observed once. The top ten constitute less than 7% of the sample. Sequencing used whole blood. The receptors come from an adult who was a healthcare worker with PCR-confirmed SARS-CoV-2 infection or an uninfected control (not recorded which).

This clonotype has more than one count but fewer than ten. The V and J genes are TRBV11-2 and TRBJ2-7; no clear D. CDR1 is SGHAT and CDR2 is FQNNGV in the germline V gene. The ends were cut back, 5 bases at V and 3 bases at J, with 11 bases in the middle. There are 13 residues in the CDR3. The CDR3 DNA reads TGTGCCAGCAGCGCCCCCCGATACTACGAGCAGTACTTC. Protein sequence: CASSAPRYYEQYF.

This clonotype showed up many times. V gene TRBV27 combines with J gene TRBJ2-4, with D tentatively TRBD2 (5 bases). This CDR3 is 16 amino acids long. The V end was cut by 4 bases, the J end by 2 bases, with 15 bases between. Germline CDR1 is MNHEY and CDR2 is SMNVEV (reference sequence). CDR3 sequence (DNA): TGTGCCAGCAGTTCCCCCCTCCGGGGTTCCAAAAACATTCAGTACTTC. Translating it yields CASSSPLRGSKNIQYF.

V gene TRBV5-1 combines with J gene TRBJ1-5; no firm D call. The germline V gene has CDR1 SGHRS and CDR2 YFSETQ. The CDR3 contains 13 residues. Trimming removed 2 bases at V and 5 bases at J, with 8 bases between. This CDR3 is CASSFSIDQPQHF. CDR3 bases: TGCGCCAGCAGCTTCAGTATTGATCAGCCCCAGCATTTT.

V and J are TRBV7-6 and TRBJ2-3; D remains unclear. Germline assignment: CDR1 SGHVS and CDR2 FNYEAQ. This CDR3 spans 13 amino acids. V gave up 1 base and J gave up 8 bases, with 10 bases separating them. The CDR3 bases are TGTGCCAGCAGCTTAGTGTCGGTCGGTACGCAGTATTTT. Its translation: CASSLVSVGTQYF.

The CDR3 bases are TGTGCCAGCAGCTTAGGCTGGAGCTACGAGCAGTACTTC. Protein sequence: CASSLGWSYEQYF. The J gene is TRBJ2-7, the V gene TRBV7-6, with D hard to call. Germline CDR1 reads SGHVS; CDR2 reads FNYEAQ. V lost 1 base and J lost 3, with 7 bases in between. This CDR3 is built from 13 residues.

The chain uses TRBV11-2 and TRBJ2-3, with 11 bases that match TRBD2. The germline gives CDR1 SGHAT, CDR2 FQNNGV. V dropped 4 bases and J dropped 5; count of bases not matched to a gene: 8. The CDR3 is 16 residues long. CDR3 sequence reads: CASSSIAGGPLDTQYF. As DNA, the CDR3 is TGTGCCAGCAGCTCGATAGCGGGAGGGCCTTTAGATACGCAGTATTTT. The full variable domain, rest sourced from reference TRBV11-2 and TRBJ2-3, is EAGVAQSPRYKIIEKRQSVAFWCNPISGHATLYWYQQILGQGPKLLIQFQNNGVVDDSQLPKDRFSAERLKGVDSTLKIQPAKLEDSAVYLCASSSIAGGPLDTQYFGPGTRLTVL.

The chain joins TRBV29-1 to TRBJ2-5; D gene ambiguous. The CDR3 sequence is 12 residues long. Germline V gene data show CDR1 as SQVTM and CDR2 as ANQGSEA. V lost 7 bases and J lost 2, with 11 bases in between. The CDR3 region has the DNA TGCAGCGCTGGGCGTACTCAAGAGACCCAGTACTTC. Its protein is CSAGRTQETQYF.

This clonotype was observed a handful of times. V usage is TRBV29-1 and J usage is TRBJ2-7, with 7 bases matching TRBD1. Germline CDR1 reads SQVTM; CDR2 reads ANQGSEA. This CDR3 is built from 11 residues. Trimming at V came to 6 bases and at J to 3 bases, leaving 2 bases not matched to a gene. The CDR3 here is CSVRTGYEQYF. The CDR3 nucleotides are TGCAGCGTGCGGACAGGCTACGAGCAGTACTTC.

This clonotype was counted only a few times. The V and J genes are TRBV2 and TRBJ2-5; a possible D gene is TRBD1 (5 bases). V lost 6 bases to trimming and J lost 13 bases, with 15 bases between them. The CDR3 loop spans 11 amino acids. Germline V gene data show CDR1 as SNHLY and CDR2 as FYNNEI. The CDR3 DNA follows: TGTGCCAGCAGCACAGACAGCTCTTCGTACTTC. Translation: CASSTDSSSYF.

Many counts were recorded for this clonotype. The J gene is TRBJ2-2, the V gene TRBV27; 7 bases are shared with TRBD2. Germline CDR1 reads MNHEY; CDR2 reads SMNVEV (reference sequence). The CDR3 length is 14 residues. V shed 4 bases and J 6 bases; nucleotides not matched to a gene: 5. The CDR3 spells CASSSTSMSGELFF. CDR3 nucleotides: TGTGCCAGCAGTTCGACTAGCATGTCCGGGGAGCTGTTTTTT.

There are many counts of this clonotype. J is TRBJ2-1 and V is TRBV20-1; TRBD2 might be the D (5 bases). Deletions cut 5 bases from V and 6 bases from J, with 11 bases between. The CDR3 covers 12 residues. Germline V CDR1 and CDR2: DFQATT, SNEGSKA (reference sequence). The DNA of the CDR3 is TGCAGTGCTGCCCGGACTGCCAATGAGCAGTTCTTC. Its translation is CSAARTANEQFF.

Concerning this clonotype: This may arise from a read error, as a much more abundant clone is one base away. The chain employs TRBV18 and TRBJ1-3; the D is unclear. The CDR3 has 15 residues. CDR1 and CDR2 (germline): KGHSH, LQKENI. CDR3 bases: TGTGCCAGCTCACCGCCGGGAAACTCTGGAAACGCCATATATTTT. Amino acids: CASSPPGNSGNAIYF.

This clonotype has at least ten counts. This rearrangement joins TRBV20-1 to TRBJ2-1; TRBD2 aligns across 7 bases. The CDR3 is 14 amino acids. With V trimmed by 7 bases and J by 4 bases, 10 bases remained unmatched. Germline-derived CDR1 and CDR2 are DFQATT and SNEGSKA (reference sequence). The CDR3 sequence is CSGREGGAYNEQFF. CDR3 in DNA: TGCAGTGGCAGGGAGGGAGGGGCGTACAATGAGCAGTTCTTC.

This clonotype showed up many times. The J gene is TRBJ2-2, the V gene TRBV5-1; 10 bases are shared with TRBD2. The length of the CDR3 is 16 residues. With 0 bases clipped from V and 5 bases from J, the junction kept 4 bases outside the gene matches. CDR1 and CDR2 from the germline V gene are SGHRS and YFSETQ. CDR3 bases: TGCGCCAGCAGCTTGGCCCCTAGCGGGGGTACCGGGGAGCTGTTTTTT. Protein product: CASSLAPSGGTGELFF.

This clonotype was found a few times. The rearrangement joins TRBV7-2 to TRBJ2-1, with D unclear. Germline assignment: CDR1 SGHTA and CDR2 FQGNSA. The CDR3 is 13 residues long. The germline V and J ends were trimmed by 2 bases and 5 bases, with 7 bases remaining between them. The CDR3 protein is CASSLRLHNEQFF. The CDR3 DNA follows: TGTGCCAGCAGCTTAAGACTCCACAATGAGCAGTTCTTC.

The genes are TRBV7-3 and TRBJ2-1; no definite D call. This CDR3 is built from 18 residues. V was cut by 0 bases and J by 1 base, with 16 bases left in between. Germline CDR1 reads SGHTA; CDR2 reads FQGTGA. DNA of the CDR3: TGTGCCAGCAGCTTAACAACCCCTATGCGCGGTTCCTACAATGAGCAGTTCTTC. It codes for CASSLTTPMRGSYNEQFF. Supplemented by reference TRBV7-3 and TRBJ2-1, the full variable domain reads GAGVSQTPSNKVTEKGKYVELRCDPISGHTALYWYRQSLGQGPEFLIYFQGTGAADDSGLPNDRFFAVRPEGSVSTLKIQRTERGDSAVYLCASSLTTPMRGSYNEQFFGPGTRLTVL.

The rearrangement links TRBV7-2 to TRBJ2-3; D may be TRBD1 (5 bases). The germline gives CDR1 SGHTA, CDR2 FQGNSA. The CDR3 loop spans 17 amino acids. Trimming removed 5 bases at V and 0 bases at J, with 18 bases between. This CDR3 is CASSAVPWGSSTDTQYF. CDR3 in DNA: TGTGCCAGCAGCGCGGTCCCCTGGGGCTCGAGCACAGATACGCAGTATTTT.